This T cell receptor (beta chain) was recorded in a study of blood T cell repertoires in COVID-19. Assay used: immunoSEQ multiplex PCR; TCRdb lists only in-frame clones, some missing. The table shows around 150,000 clones, with 60% to 85% occurring only once. CDR1 and CDR2 from the germline V gene are MNHNY and SVGAGI (reference sequence). V gave up 7 bases and J gave up 7 bases; unmatched junction bases: 5. The CDR3 covers 13 residues. The sample was peripheral blood. This TCR was sampled from a man in his fifties or sixties with active or convalescent COVID-19. V gene TRBV6-6 combines with J gene TRBJ1-5; TRBD1 matches 9 bases. The CDR3 protein is CASKGQGRQPQHF. The CDR3 DNA reads TGTGCCAGCAAGGGACAGGGCAGACAGCCCCAGCATTTT.